The source of this TCR beta chain is a study of blood T cell repertoires in COVID-19. Libraries were prepared by immunoSEQ multiplex PCR; TCRdb keeps only in-frame clonotypes and omits some of them. The sample holds roughly 140,000 clones, about 88% seen once. The CDR3 runs to 15 residues. Losses at the gene ends were 5 bases for V and 4 bases for J; bases not matched to a gene: 7. Germline V CDR1 and CDR2: SGHVS, FQNEAQ. This clonotype was sampled from a human donor in a cohort sampled during active COVID-19. Source material: peripheral blood. The chain employs TRBV7-8 and TRBJ2-2; 7 bases align to TRBD1. DNA of the CDR3: TGTGCCAGCAGCCTAAACAGGGGTGCCACCGGGGAGCTGTTTTTT. Its protein is CASSLNRGATGELFF. Supplemented by reference TRBV7-8 and TRBJ2-2, the full variable domain reads GAGVSQSPRYKVAKRGQDVALRCDPISGHVSLFWYQQALGQGPEFLTYFQNEAQLDKSGLPSDRFFAERPEGSVSTLKIQRTQQEDSAVYLCASSLNRGATGELFFGEGSRLTVL.